This T cell receptor beta chain was captured in a study of regulatory T cells in long-lasting Graves disease. At the level of the study: Duration of antithyroid drug therapy among newly diagnosed Graves' patients was under 3 months. General study points: Persistent patients had a count of shared public clonotypes (about 2,700) that exceeded that of new patients (approximately 1,000).

Time point indicated: newly diagnosed GD, antithyroid drugs for less than 3 months. Following extraction of RNA from PBMCs, that RNA was used to make the TCR library. Germline V lookup: CDR1 SNHLY, CDR2 FYNNEI. Germline trimming cut 2 bases from V and 10 bases from J; bases unmatched to any gene: 7. The CDR3 loop spans 14 amino acids. Researchers made TCR beta libraries by using iRepertoire HTBI primers and running Arm-PCR on CDR3 regions. Using its own MiXCR run on the multiplex PCR reads, TCRdb lists one record per CDR3 protein. In the table there are roughly 350,000 distinct CDR3 sequences, roughly 16% of which are singletons. This clonotype showed up many times. Its antigen is unknown. This sample also appeared in a second study, on T cells in Graves' hyperthyroidism and ophthalmopathy. In that study: Each diagnosis drew on symptoms, thyroxine, TRAb, thyroid ultrasound and orbital computed tomography findings. HTBI primers were used for first-round RT-PCR of the TCR CDR3.

The sequencing used peripheral blood mononuclear cells (PBMCs), collected at new diagnosis, from a patient treated with antithyroid drugs. J is TRBJ2-1 and V is TRBV2; TRBD2 matches 8 bases. This clonotype was obtained from a woman aged 18-29 years with Graves disease. CDR3 region: CASSETGGLGEQFF. The CDR3 DNA follows: TGTGCCAGCAGTGAAACGGGGGGGCTGGGGGAGCAGTTCTTC.